This T cell receptor beta chain derives from a study of CD8 T cells in ankylosing spondylitis. This clonotype was detected a few times. What it recognizes is unknown. Points from the study as a whole: Significantly higher representation of disease-linked clones was reported for matched ankylosing spondylitis synovial fluid. Ankylosing spondylitis blood seemed to carry a telltale TCR beta motif made of about 8 highly homologous variants. Both synovial fluid and blood in reactive arthritis had previously been reported to carry some motif variants.

Trimming took 1 base from V and 0 from J, leaving 10 bases between them. The CDR3 sequence is 15 residues long. Germline loops: CDR1 SGHRS, CDR2 YFSETQ. TCR beta libraries were made by quantitative 5'-RACE with molecular barcodes. MiXCR was run by TCRdb on the 5' RACE reads, yielding one entry per CDR3 protein. Of more than 650,000 distinct CDR3 sequences listed, roughly 10% are singletons. This clonotype was sampled from a male donor with ankylosing spondylitis. Specimen: blood, either unsorted or a sorted T cell fraction (not recorded which). V is TRBV5-1 and J is TRBJ1-2, with a tentative D call TRBD1 (6 bases). CDR3 nucleotides: TGCGCCAGCAGCTTGATGGGGGACACTAACTATGGCTACACCTTC. This encodes CASSLMGDTNYGYTF.